This T cell receptor beta chain was sequenced for a study of blood T cell repertoires in COVID-19. Study at large: Sources were T cells, B-cell-depleted T cells, or PBMCs; the material itself was cDNA or gDNA.

Participants were placed into cohorts based on the clinical history they reported. The CDR3 contains 12 residues. CDR1 and CDR2 from the germline V gene are KGHDR and SFDVKD. Trimming stripped 4 bases from V and 4 bases from J, with 4 bases between. Original analysis: Estimation of nucleated cell counts was performed using reference gene primer amplification. Profiling relied on immunoSEQ multiplex PCR, and the TCRdb table lists in-frame clones only, not all of them. D and trimming come from the DNA, and the V and J calls and clone size come from that table. The top ten hold roughly 3% of the sample, which has a few hundred thousand clones, roughly nine tenths seen once.

The receptor comes from a woman aged 25 to 39 who had recovered from COVID-19. Sequencing was carried out using PBMCs or T cells enriched from blood (not recorded which). The chain links TRBV24-1 to TRBJ2-1; D call uncertain. In nucleotides, the CDR3 is TGTGCCACCAGTGACGGGTACAATGAGCAGTTCTTC. Translated, it gives CATSDGYNEQFF.